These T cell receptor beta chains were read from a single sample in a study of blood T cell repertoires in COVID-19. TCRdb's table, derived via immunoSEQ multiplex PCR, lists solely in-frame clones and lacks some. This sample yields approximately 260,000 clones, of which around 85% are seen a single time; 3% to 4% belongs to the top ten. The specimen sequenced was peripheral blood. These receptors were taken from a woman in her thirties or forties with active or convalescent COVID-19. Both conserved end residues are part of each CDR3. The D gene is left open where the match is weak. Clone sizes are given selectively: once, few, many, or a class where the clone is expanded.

CDR3 DNA: TGTGCCAGCAGCAAACAGGGGGGAAACACCATATATTTT; CDR3 protein: CASSKQGGNTIYF; V gene: TRBV21-1; D gene: -; clone size: -; J gene: TRBJ1-3
CDR3 DNA: TGTGCCAGCTCAAGGAGGGTACAAACTAATGAAAAACTGTTTTTT; CDR3 protein: CASSRRVQTNEKLFF; V gene: TRBV18; D gene: -; clone size: -; J gene: TRBJ1-4
CDR3 DNA: TGTGCCAGTAGTAGGGACAGGGCGGCCGGGGAGCTGTTTTTT; CDR3 protein: CASSRDRAAGELFF; V gene: TRBV19; D gene: TRBD1; clone size: -; J gene: TRBJ2-2
CDR3 DNA: TGTGCCAGCAGTGTAACTAAGAACACTGAAGCTTTCTTT; CDR3 protein: CASSVTKNTEAFF; V gene: TRBV6-4; D gene: -; clone size: -; J gene: TRBJ1-1
CDR3 DNA: TGTGCCAGCAGCATACCCTTTCGGACTAGCGGGGGGCTGGAGACCCAGTACTTC; CDR3 protein: CASSIPFRTSGGLETQYF; V gene: TRBV5-4; D gene: TRBD2; clone size: -; J gene: TRBJ2-5
CDR3 DNA: TGTGCCAGCAGTATGCCGGGACAGGGAGCTAACTATGGCTACACCTTC; CDR3 protein: CASSMPGQGANYGYTF; V gene: TRBV28; D gene: TRBD1; clone size: -; J gene: TRBJ1-2
CDR3 DNA: TGTGCCAGCAGGTTAGCGGAGACCGGGGAGCTGTTTTTT; CDR3 protein: CASRLAETGELFF; V gene: TRBV7-3; D gene: -; clone size: once; J gene: TRBJ2-2
CDR3 DNA: TGTGCCAGTAGTATGGTATATAGCGGGGGGGTTGAGCAGTTCTTC; CDR3 protein: CASSMVYSGGVEQFF; V gene: TRBV19; D gene: TRBD2; clone size: few; J gene: TRBJ2-1
CDR3 DNA: TGTGCCAGTAGCCAGGCGAGCTACGAGCAGTACTTC; CDR3 protein: CASSQASYEQYF; V gene: TRBV19; D gene: -; clone size: -; J gene: TRBJ2-7
CDR3 DNA: TGTGCCAGACAGGACAGGGAAACTTCTGGCACCTTC; CDR3 protein: CARQDRETSGTF; V gene: TRBV27; D gene: TRBD1; clone size: -; J gene: TRBJ1-2
CDR3 DNA: TGCGCCAGCAGCTTGGGGCAGGGTGACTATGGCTACACCTTC; CDR3 protein: CASSLGQGDYGYTF; V gene: TRBV5-1; D gene: -; clone size: -; J gene: TRBJ1-2
CDR3 DNA: TGCAGCGTTGTTGCGGGGAGATACAATGAGCAGTTCTTC; CDR3 protein: CSVVAGRYNEQFF; V gene: TRBV29-1; D gene: -; clone size: -; J gene: TRBJ2-1
CDR3 DNA: TGTGCCCAAGGTGGGGACAGGATTAACTATGGCTACACCTTC; CDR3 protein: CAQGGDRINYGYTF; V gene: TRBV9; D gene: TRBD1; clone size: -; J gene: TRBJ1-2
CDR3 DNA: TGCAGCGTGGGACAATCTGGCTACACCTTC; CDR3 protein: CSVGQSGYTF; V gene: TRBV29-1; D gene: -; clone size: -; J gene: TRBJ1-2
CDR3 DNA: TGTGCCAGCAGTTTTACAGGTGAAGCTTTCTTT; CDR3 protein: CASSFTGEAFF; V gene: TRBV12-3/TRBV12-4; D gene: -; clone size: -; J gene: TRBJ1-1